This T cell receptor beta chain is drawn from a study of T cells after yellow fever vaccination. Study-level points and caveats: Once the booster was given, most primary-vaccination clones reappeared, at around 96% for CD4 and around 90% for CD8. Shared CD4/CD8 clonotypes were a small share, likely from convergent recombination. The secondary response peaked faster, at day 5 versus 15, but was weaker.

Template switching with 5'RACE generated the TCR cDNA and added a universal primer site and UMIs. MiXCR was run by TCRdb on the 5' RACE reads, yielding one entry per CDR3 protein. The top ten hold less than 25% of the sample, which has 300,000 to 400,000 distinct CDR3 sequences, under 5% seen once. V gave up 1 base and J gave up 1 base, with 8 bases separating them. The CDR3 length is 14 residues. In germline, CDR1 is SGHRS, CDR2 YFSETQ. This clonotype was seen many times. Its antigen remains unidentified. Sequenced material: PBMCs, taken 5 days after the yellow fever booster vaccination. The source is a man in his late teens or twenties who received the YFV17D yellow fever vaccine. The V call is TRBV5-1, the J call TRBJ1-1, with D unresolved. The CDR3 spells CASSLNSKNTEAFF. Here the CDR3 DNA reads TGCGCCAGCAGCTTGAACAGCAAGAACACTGAAGCTTTCTTT.